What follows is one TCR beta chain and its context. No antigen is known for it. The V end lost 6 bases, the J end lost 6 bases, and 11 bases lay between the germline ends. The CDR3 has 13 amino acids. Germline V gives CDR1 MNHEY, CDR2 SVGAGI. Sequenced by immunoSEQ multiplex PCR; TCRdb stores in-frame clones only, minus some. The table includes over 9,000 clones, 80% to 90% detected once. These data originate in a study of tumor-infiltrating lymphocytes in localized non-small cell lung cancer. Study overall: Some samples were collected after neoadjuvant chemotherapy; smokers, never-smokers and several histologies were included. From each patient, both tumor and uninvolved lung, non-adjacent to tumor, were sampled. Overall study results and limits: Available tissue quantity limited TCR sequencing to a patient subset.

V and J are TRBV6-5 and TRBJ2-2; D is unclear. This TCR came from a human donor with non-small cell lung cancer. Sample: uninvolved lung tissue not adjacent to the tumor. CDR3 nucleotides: TGTGCCAGCAGCCTTGGGCACTCCGGGGAGCTGTTTTTT. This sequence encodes CASSLGHSGELFF.